The T cell receptor (beta chain) described here comes from a study of OX40 agonist ivuxolimab in advanced cancers. Study-wide context: Melanoma, hepatocellular carcinoma, head and neck or renal cell cancer occurred in dose-escalation patients.

This clone was recorded once. Libraries were prepared by immunoSEQ multiplex PCR; TCRdb keeps only in-frame clonotypes and omits some of them. The table shows about 77,000 clones, with more than 75% occurring only once. The receptor's source is an adult with an advanced solid tumor such as melanoma, head and neck, liver or kidney cancer. The source was CD4+ or CD8+ T cells sorted from blood, collected in a trial of the OX40 agonist ivuxolimab.

The CDR3 protein is CASSLSRGSYEQYF. The CDR3 region has the DNA TGTGCCAGCAGTTTATCCCGGGGCAGCTACGAGCAGTACTTC. The rearrangement links TRBV27 to TRBJ2-7; D could derive from TRBD1 or TRBD2 (5 bases each). The V and J ends lost 0 bases and 3 bases respectively, with 9 bases between them. The CDR3 runs 14 residues. Germline CDR1 is MNHEY and CDR2 is SMNVEV (reference sequence).